The sequence of this TCR beta chain was determined in a study of blood T cell repertoires in COVID-19. Study-level background: The study drew acute and convalescent COVID-19 samples from the United States, Italy and Spain.

Sequencing was performed with immunoSEQ multiplex PCR; in TCRdb, only in-frame clones are kept and a portion is missing. The sample holds approximately 200,000 clones, 85% to 90% seen once. The length of the CDR3 is 16 residues. Germline V lookup: CDR1 KGHSH, CDR2 LQKENI. V was clipped by 0 bases and J by 1 base; unmatched bases: 4. The sequencing sample was made of PBMCs or T cells enriched from blood (not recorded which). This clonotype was obtained from a man aged 25 to 45 who had recovered from COVID-19. The chain is built from TRBV18 and TRBJ2-7; TRBD2 matches at 9 bases. CDR3 region: CASSPPGGGGSYEQYF. CDR3 sequence (DNA): TGTGCCAGCTCACCACCGGGCGGGGGGGGTTCCTACGAGCAGTACTTC.